The 20 T cell receptor beta chains presented below share a single source sample, sequenced in a study of blood T cell repertoires in COVID-19 (dated by TCRdb to the early 2020s). Receptor amplification or capture employed the immunoSEQ multiplex PCR assay. Imported from immuneACCESS, the table was reduced by TCRdb to in-frame sequences with V and J called. These copies leave out some clones; in studies compared against another copy, an unresolved V gene accounts for under half, and the cause of the remainder is not known. A total of around 200,000 clones appear in this sample, approximately 90% of them only once. The ten biggest clones cover 0.95% to 1.5% of the sample. Specimen: PBMCs or T cells enriched from blood (not recorded which). These receptors were collected from a man aged 30 to 39 who had recovered from COVID-19.

J is TRBJ2-7 and V is TRBV30, with unresolved D. The germline gives CDR1 GTSNPN, CDR2 SVGIG (reference sequence). V lost 0 bases and J 3 bases, leaving 9 bases between the germline ends. The CDR3 is made up of 13 amino acids. The CDR3 DNA sequence: TGTGCCTGGAGTGTACGGGTCAGCTACGAGCAGTACTTC. It specifies CAWSVRVSYEQYF.

This clone was counted only a few times. V usage is TRBV4-3 and J usage is TRBJ2-1, with D unclear. The CDR3 consists of 18 residues. Germline CDR1 is LGHNA and CDR2 is YSLEER. V was shortened by 0 bases and J by 5 bases, with 20 bases between the two germline ends. The CDR3 DNA sequence: TGCGCCAGCAGCCAAGATGGTCCTCTAGTTCGTTCTGACAATGAGCAGTTCTTC. Its protein is CASSQDGPLVRSDNEQFF.

This chain joins TRBV7-9 and TRBJ1-2, with D maybe TRBD1 (6 bases). This CDR3 is 13 amino acids long. Trimming pared 3 bases from V and 6 bases from J, leaving 11 bases between. The germline V gene encodes CDR1 SEHNR and CDR2 FQNEAQ (reference sequence). CDR3 protein: CASSLNGGDGYTF. CDR3 DNA: TGTGCCAGCAGCTTGAATGGGGGCGATGGCTACACCTTC.

V and J are TRBV2 and TRBJ1-3; D is unclear. CDR1 SNHLY and CDR2 FYNNEI come from the germline V gene. With 6 bases removed from V and 3 bases from J, the gap between germline ends came to 6 bases. CDR3 length: 12 amino acids. The CDR3, as DNA: TGTGCCAGCAGATTACTTGGAAACACCATATATTTT. Its protein is CASRLLGNTIYF.

The chain is built from TRBV6-5 and TRBJ2-7; D gene uncertain. Germline V gene data show CDR1 as MNHEY and CDR2 as SVGAGI. The CDR3 spans 14 residues. V lost 4 bases and J 5 bases, leaving 15 bases between the germline ends. The CDR3 region has the DNA TGTGCCAGCAGTTTGGTTAGTTTGGTCGACGAGCAGTACTTC. As protein: CASSLVSLVDEQYF.

The chain employs TRBV29-1 and TRBJ2-5; a possible D gene is TRBD2 (5 bases). The CDR3 has 13 amino acids. Trimming shortened V by 7 bases and J by 5 bases, and 17 bases separated the two germline ends. The germline gives CDR1 SQVTM, CDR2 ANQGSEA. The chain's CDR3 is CSALPGGAETQYF. The CDR3 DNA reads as TGCAGCGCCCTACCCGGAGGCGCCGAGACCCAGTACTTC.

This clone was picked up one time. V and J are TRBV9 and TRBJ1-3; D possibly corresponds to TRBD1 (5 bases). V lost 0 bases, J lost 1 base, and 5 bases lay in between. CDR3 length equals 14 residues. Germline V gene lookup returns CDR1 SGDLS and CDR2 YYNGEE. In nucleotides, the CDR3 is TGTGCCAGCAGCGTAGGACAGTCTGGAAACACCATATATTTT. Its protein is CASSVGQSGNTIYF.

The chain links TRBV6-5 to TRBJ2-7, with 7 bases fitting TRBD1. The CDR3 sequence is 14 residues long. V shed 6 bases, J shed 4 bases, and the junction held 9 bases outside the gene matches. Looked up from germline, CDR1 is MNHEY and CDR2 is SVGAGI. DNA of the CDR3: TGTGCCAGCAGGCCGGGACAGCAAAGTTACGAGCAGTACTTC. Its protein product is CASRPGQQSYEQYF.

V gene TRBV4-1 combines with J gene TRBJ1-1; D not resolved. Germline-derived CDR1 and CDR2 are MGHRA and YSYEKL. The CDR3 sequence is 14 residues long. Trimming left V 6 bases short and J 2 bases short, with 13 bases between. The CDR3 loop reads CASRTAGRNTEAFF. In DNA form, the CDR3 reads TGCGCCAGCAGAACAGCCGGGAGAAACACTGAAGCTTTCTTT.

CDR3 sequence reads: CASSATGQGNYGYTF. The CDR3 region has the DNA TGTGCCAGCAGCGCAACTGGACAGGGAAACTATGGCTACACCTTC. The V gene is TRBV5-6, the J gene TRBJ1-2; TRBD1 matches at 8 bases. Germline CDR1 SGHDT, CDR2 YYEEEE. This CDR3 region has 15 residues. Unmatched junction bases numbered 7, after V lost 4 bases and J lost 2 bases.

The V call is TRBV2, the J call TRBJ2-3; tentative D call: TRBD1 (5 bases). The CDR3 sequence is 13 residues long. Germline assignment: CDR1 SNHLY and CDR2 FYNNEI. Trimming cost V 10 bases and J 0 bases, with 11 bases left between them. The CDR3 DNA sequence: TGTGCCAAAAGACAGACTAGCACAGATACGCAGTATTTT. Amino acids: CAKRQTSTDTQYF.

The chain is built from TRBV28 and TRBJ1-5; 7 positions match TRBD1. V was clipped by 3 bases and J by 3 bases; unmatched bases: 5. Germline V gene data show CDR1 as MDHEN and CDR2 as SYDVKM. The CDR3 runs 15 residues. In DNA form, the CDR3 reads TGTGCCAGCAGTTTTAGGGGACAGCTCAATCAGCCCCAGCATTTT. Its protein is CASSFRGQLNQPQHF.

The rearrangement joins TRBV3-1 (or the pseudogene TRBV3-2) to TRBJ1-6; TRBD1 matches at 12 bases. This CDR3 comprises 16 residues. CDR1 LGHDT and CDR2 YNNKEL come from the germline V gene (reference sequence). Unmatched junction bases numbered 3, after V lost 1 base and J lost 8 bases. The CDR3 DNA reads as TGTGCCAGCAGCCAAGCGGGGACAGGGGGCGATTCACCCCTCCACTTT. Translated, it gives CASSQAGTGGDSPLHF.

This chain uses TRBV29-1 with TRBJ1-4; 11 bases align to TRBD1. The CDR3 is 13 residues long. CDR1 is SQVTM, CDR2 ANQGSEA, per germline. V dropped 7 bases and J dropped 5; count of bases not matched to a gene: 3. This CDR3 is CSGRDRGNEKLFF. CDR3 nucleotides: TGCAGCGGCAGGGACAGGGGGAATGAAAAACTGTTTTTT. Full variable domain (remainder filled in from reference TRBV29-1 and TRBJ1-4): SAVISQKPSRDICQRGTSLTIQCQVDSQVTMMFWYRQQPGQSLTLIATANQGSEATYESGFVIDKFPISRPNLTFSTLTVSNMSPEDSSIYLCSGRDRGNEKLFFGSGTQLSVL.

The rearrangement uses TRBV9 and TRBJ1-3; D might be TRBD1 (6 bases). The CDR3 totals 18 residues. Germline assignment: CDR1 SGDLS and CDR2 YYNGEE. V lost 0 bases to trimming and J lost 4 bases, with 20 bases between them. In DNA, the CDR3 is TGTGCCAGCAGCGTAGCTCCAGGGGCGAACTATCAGGGAAACACCATATATTTT. This translates into CASSVAPGANYQGNTIYF.

This clone was picked up a small number of times. This chain connects TRBV30 to TRBJ2-7; 9 bases are a match to TRBD1. Germline lookup yields CDR1 GTSNPN and CDR2 SVGIG (reference sequence). The CDR3 is 12 amino acids. V trimming: 5 bases; J trimming: 1 base; junction bases outside the gene matches: 0. The CDR3 here is CAWGQGSYEQYF. The CDR3, as DNA: TGTGCCTGGGGACAGGGGTCCTACGAGCAGTACTTC.

CDR3 sequence: CSVDRAQETQYF. DNA for the CDR3: TGCAGCGTTGACAGGGCACAAGAGACCCAGTACTTC. V gene TRBV29-1 combines with J gene TRBJ2-5; possibly TRBD1 for D (5 bases). Trimming took 3 bases from V and 2 from J, leaving 7 bases between them. Germline V gene data show CDR1 as SQVTM and CDR2 as ANQGSEA. This CDR3 has 12 amino acids. The full variable domain, with the rest looked up from reference TRBV29-1 and TRBJ2-5, is SAVISQKPSRDICQRGTSLTIQCQVDSQVTMMFWYRQQPGQSLTLIATANQGSEATYESGFVIDKFPISRPNLTFSTLTVSNMSPEDSSIYLCSVDRAQETQYFGPGTRLLVL.

V gene TRBV3-1 (or the pseudogene TRBV3-2) combines with J gene TRBJ2-6; the D is unclear. The CDR3 contains 16 residues. Germline loops: CDR1 LGHDT, CDR2 YNNKEL (reference sequence). Trimming shortened V by 5 bases and J by 0 bases, and 11 bases separated the two germline ends. CDR3 nucleotides: TGTGCCAGCAGCTCCACAGAGTACTCTGGGGCCAACGTCCTGACTTTC. The encoded protein is CASSSTEYSGANVLTF.

This rearrangement joins TRBV30 to TRBJ2-2, with D hard to call. V lost 2 bases and J lost 0, with 7 bases in between. This CDR3 spans 14 amino acids. Germline CDR1 is GTSNPN and CDR2 is SVGIG (reference sequence). CDR3 loop: CAWSRGPNTGELFF. DNA of the CDR3: TGTGCCTGGAGTCGTGGCCCGAACACCGGGGAGCTGTTTTTT.

This clone was seen only a few times. This chain joins TRBV6-2 or TRBV6-3 and TRBJ2-1; tentatively, D is TRBD2 (6 bases). The germline gives CDR1 MNHEY, CDR2 SVGEGT. This CDR3 is built from 13 residues. V shed 2 bases and J shed 9 bases, with 11 bases lying between them. The CDR3 DNA reads as TGTGCCAGCAGTTACCGGGAGTTCGGTGAGCAGTTCTTC. This translates into CASSYREFGEQFF.